Listed below are T cell receptor beta chains from one sample, sequenced in a study of T cells in Graves' hyperthyroidism and ophthalmopathy. MiXCR, run by TCRdb on the multiplex PCR reads, gives a single entry per CDR3 protein. The repertoire holds 400,000 to 450,000 distinct CDR3 sequences, with about 15% as singletons. The sample consisted of blood. The origin of the receptors is a man aged 18 to 30 with Graves' ophthalmopathy. CDR3s include the opening cysteine and the closing phenylalanine or tryptophan. The order of the fields is clone size, J gene, V gene, D gene, CDR3 protein, CDR3 DNA. A D gene is named only where the DNA matches it firmly. A clone size is listed for some rows: how often the clone was seen (once, few, many), or a class if it is expanded.

clone size: many
J gene: TRBJ2-1
V gene: TRBV20-1
D gene: -
CDR3 protein: CSARGFVGTHSYNEQFF
CDR3 DNA: TGCAGTGCTAGAGGGTTCGTTGGGACACATTCCTACAATGAGCAGTTCTTC

clone size: few
J gene: TRBJ2-3
V gene: TRBV5-1
D gene: -
CDR3 protein: CASSWKAPSTDTQYF
CDR3 DNA: TGCGCCAGCAGCTGGAAGGCCCCTAGCACAGATACGCAGTATTTT

clone size: few
J gene: TRBJ2-5
V gene: TRBV6-1
D gene: -
CDR3 protein: CASSERAGLVETQYF
CDR3 DNA: TGTGCCAGCAGTGAACGGGCAGGGTTGGTAGAGACCCAGTACTTC

clone size: many
J gene: TRBJ1-1
V gene: TRBV6-2/TRBV6-3
D gene: -
CDR3 protein: CASSQGPYTEAFF
CDR3 DNA: TGTGCCAGCAGTCAGGGTCCCTACACTGAAGCTTTCTTT

clone size: many
J gene: TRBJ2-3
V gene: TRBV11-2
D gene: -
CDR3 protein: CASSPGFLSTDTQYF
CDR3 DNA: TGTGCCAGCAGTCCCGGTTTCCTTAGCACAGATACGCAGTATTTT

clone size: -
J gene: TRBJ2-6
V gene: TRBV19
D gene: TRBD2
CDR3 protein: CASSSSQRLAPPGANVLTF
CDR3 DNA: TGTGCCAGTAGTAGCTCCCAGAGACTAGCCCCTCCTGGGGCCAACGTCCTGACTTTC

clone size: many
J gene: TRBJ2-7
V gene: TRBV6-1
D gene: -
CDR3 protein: CASRGGREQYF
CDR3 DNA: TGTGCCAGCAGAGGTGGGCGCGAGCAGTACTTC

clone size: many
J gene: TRBJ2-7
V gene: TRBV14
D gene: -
CDR3 protein: CASSLLLGGPSSGEQYF
CDR3 DNA: TGTGCCAGCAGCCTACTCTTGGGGGGCCCGTCTTCCGGCGAGCAGTACTTC

clone size: -
J gene: TRBJ2-7
V gene: TRBV6-4
D gene: TRBD1
CDR3 protein: CASELDRGHEQYF
CDR3 DNA: TGTGCCAGCGAATTGGACAGGGGACACGAGCAGTACTTC

clone size: many
J gene: TRBJ2-3
V gene: TRBV30
D gene: -
CDR3 protein: CAWREPRSTDTQYF
CDR3 DNA: TGTGCCTGGAGGGAACCGAGAAGCACAGATACGCAGTATTTT

clone size: -
J gene: TRBJ1-2
V gene: TRBV29-1
D gene: -
CDR3 protein: CSVEDGQSYGYTF
CDR3 DNA: TGCAGCGTTGAAGACGGACAGTCCTATGGCTACACCTTC

clone size: few
J gene: TRBJ2-7
V gene: TRBV25-1
D gene: TRBD1
CDR3 protein: CASSGSPGQGAFNEQYF
CDR3 DNA: TGTGCCAGCAGTGGCTCCCCGGGACAGGGGGCGTTCAACGAGCAGTACTTC

clone size: few
J gene: TRBJ2-1
V gene: TRBV12-3/TRBV12-4
D gene: -
CDR3 protein: CASSVRDQKTQFF
CDR3 DNA: TGTGCCAGCAGTGTCCGGGACCAAAAAACGCAGTTCTTC

clone size: many
J gene: TRBJ2-5
V gene: TRBV6-5
D gene: -
CDR3 protein: CASSYRGALAEETQYF
CDR3 DNA: TGTGCCAGCAGTTACCGGGGGGCTCTCGCCGAAGAGACCCAGTACTTC

clone size: -
J gene: TRBJ2-5
V gene: TRBV7-6
D gene: -
CDR3 protein: CASSLVGASETQYF
CDR3 DNA: TGTGCCAGCAGCTTGGTGGGGGCATCAGAGACCCAGTACTTC

clone size: many
J gene: TRBJ2-7
V gene: TRBV10-1
D gene: TRBD1
CDR3 protein: CASRSGTGGGEQYF
CDR3 DNA: TGCGCCAGCAGATCCGGGACAGGGGGAGGCGAGCAGTACTTC

clone size: few
J gene: TRBJ1-2
V gene: TRBV12-3/TRBV12-4
D gene: -
CDR3 protein: CASSLGGENYGYTF
CDR3 DNA: TGTGCCAGCAGTCTGGGGGGAGAAAATTATGGCTACACCTTC

clone size: many
J gene: TRBJ2-1
V gene: TRBV29-1
D gene: TRBD2
CDR3 protein: CSVRPRTSGGSYNEQFF
CDR3 DNA: TGCAGCGTTCGTCCCCGGACTAGCGGGGGTAGCTACAATGAGCAGTTCTTC

clone size: many
J gene: TRBJ1-4
V gene: TRBV7-2
D gene: -
CDR3 protein: CASSPDGTNEKLFF
CDR3 DNA: TGTGCCAGCAGCCCGGACGGAACAAATGAAAAACTGTTTTTT

clone size: few
J gene: TRBJ2-3
V gene: TRBV27
D gene: TRBD2
CDR3 protein: CASSLSGAGGRTDTQYF
CDR3 DNA: TGTGCCAGCAGTTTATCGGGGGCGGGAGGGCGCACAGATACGCAGTATTTT

clone size: many
J gene: TRBJ2-4
V gene: TRBV7-3
D gene: -
CDR3 protein: CASSLGSRAGRAKNIQYF
CDR3 DNA: TGTGCCAGCAGCTTAGGCTCGAGGGCAGGCAGAGCCAAAAACATTCAGTACTTC

clone size: few
J gene: TRBJ1-2
V gene: TRBV18
D gene: TRBD1
CDR3 protein: CASSPRQGTGANYGYTF
CDR3 DNA: TGTGCCAGCTCACCACGGCAAGGGACAGGGGCTAACTATGGCTACACCTTC

clone size: many
J gene: TRBJ1-4
V gene: TRBV27
D gene: -
CDR3 protein: CASSLYSWGGKLFF
CDR3 DNA: TGTGCCAGCAGTTTATACAGCTGGGGGGGAAAACTGTTTTTT

clone size: many
J gene: TRBJ2-7
V gene: TRBV11-2
D gene: TRBD1
CDR3 protein: CASSWGQSYEQYF
CDR3 DNA: TGTGCCAGCAGCTGGGGACAGTCCTACGAGCAGTACTTC